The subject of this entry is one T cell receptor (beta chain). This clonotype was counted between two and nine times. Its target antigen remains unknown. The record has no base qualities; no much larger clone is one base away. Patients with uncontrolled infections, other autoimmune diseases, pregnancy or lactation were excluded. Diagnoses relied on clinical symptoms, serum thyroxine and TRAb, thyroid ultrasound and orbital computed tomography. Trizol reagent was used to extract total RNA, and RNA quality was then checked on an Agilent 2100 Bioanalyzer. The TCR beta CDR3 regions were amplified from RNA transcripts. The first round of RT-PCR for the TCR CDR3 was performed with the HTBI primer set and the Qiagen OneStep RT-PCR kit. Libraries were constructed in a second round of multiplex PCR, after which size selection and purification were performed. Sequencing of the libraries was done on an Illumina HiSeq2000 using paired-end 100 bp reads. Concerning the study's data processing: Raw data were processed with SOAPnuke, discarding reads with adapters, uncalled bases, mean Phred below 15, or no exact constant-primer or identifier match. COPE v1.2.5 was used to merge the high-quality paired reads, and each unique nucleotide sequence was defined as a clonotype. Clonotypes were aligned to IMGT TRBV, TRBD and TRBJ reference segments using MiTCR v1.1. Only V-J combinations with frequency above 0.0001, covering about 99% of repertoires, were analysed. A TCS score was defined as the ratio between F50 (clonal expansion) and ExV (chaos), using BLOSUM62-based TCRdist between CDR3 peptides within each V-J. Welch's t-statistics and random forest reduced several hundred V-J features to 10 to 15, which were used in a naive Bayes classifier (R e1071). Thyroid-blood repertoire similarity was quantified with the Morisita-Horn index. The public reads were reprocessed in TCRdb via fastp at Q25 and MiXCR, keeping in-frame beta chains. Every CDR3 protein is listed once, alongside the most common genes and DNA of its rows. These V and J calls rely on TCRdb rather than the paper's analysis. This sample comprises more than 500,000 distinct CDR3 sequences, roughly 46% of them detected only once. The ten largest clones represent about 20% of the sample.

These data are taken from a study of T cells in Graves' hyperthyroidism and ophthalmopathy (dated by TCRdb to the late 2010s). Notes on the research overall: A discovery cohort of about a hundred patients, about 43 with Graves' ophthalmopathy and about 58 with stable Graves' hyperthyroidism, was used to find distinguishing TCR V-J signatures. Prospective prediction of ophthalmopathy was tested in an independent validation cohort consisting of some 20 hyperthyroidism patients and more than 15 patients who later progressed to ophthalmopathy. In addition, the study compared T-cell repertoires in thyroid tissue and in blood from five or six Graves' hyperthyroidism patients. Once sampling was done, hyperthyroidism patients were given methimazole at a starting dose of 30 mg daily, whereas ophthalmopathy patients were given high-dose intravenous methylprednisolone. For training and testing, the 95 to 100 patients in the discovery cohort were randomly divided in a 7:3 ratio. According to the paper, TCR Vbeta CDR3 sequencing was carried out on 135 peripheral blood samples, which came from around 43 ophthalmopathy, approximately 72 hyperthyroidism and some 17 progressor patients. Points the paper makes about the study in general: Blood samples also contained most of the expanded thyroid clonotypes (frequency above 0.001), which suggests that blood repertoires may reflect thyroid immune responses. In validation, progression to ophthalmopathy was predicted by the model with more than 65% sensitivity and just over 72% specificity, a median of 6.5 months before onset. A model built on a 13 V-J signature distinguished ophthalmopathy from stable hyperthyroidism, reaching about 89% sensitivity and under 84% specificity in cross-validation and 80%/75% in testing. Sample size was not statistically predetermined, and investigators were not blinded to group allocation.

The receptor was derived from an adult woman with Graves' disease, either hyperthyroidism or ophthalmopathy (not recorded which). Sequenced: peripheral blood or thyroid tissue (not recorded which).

The DNA reads as follows: TGTGCCATCATGGGAAACAGGCCATATGGCTACACCTTC. Translated, it gives CAIMGNRPYGYTF. This receptor chain uses TRBV6-5 and TRBJ1-2; the D gene is possibly TRBD1, with 5 bases matching. According to the germline V gene, CDR1 reads MNHEY and CDR2 reads SVGAGI. The CDR3 runs 13 amino acids, cysteine and phenylalanine included. Here the CDR3 DNA is all that survives: 39 bases in frame from base 1. The V and J ends are trimmed by 10 bases and 5 bases, leaving 17 bases between them.